The 4 T cell receptor beta chains listed next were all sequenced from one sample in a study of identical twins. TCRdb called the 5' RACE reads again in MiXCR, with one record for every CDR3 protein. The table shows roughly 1.6 million distinct CDR3 sequences, with roughly 35% occurring only once. The sequenced sample was cord blood. These receptor sequences come from a newborn girl in good health.

The chain recombines TRBV28 with TRBJ1-2; D perhaps matches TRBD1 (6 bases). Looked up from germline, CDR1 is MDHEN and CDR2 is SYDVKM. The CDR3 is 16 amino acids. Trimming took off 6 bases at V and 0 bases at J, with 17 bases between the two ends. The chain's CDR3 is CASRRPVTGANYGYTF. DNA of the CDR3: TGTGCCAGCAGGCGACCAGTGACAGGAGCTAACTATGGCTACACCTTC.

The chain has TRBV24-1 and TRBJ2-1; weak D call: TRBD1 (5 bases). The CDR3 extends over 14 amino acids. Germline CDR1 is KGHDR and CDR2 is SFDVKD. V was pared by 3 bases and J by 4 bases, with 9 bases between. This chain's CDR3 is CATSDRQSYNEQFF. CDR3 nucleotides: TGTGCCACCAGTGATCGACAGAGTTACAATGAGCAGTTCTTC.

Only a few counts were recorded for this clonotype. The J gene is TRBJ2-7, the V gene TRBV12-3 or TRBV12-4, with 7 bases aligning to TRBD1. With 6 bases clipped from V and 6 bases from J, the junction kept 8 bases outside the gene matches. This CDR3 region has 13 residues. CDR3 protein: CASSPNRQGEQYF. DNA of the CDR3: TGTGCCAGCAGCCCGAACCGACAGGGCGAGCAGTACTTC.

The chain joins TRBV14 to TRBJ2-3; unclear D gene. CDR3 length: 18 residues. The germline V gene has CDR1 SGHDN and CDR2 FVKESK. Trimming cost V 1 base and J 0 bases, with 17 bases left between them. CDR3 coding DNA: TGTGCCAGCAGCCAAGTTCAAGTTCCAATATACAGCACAGATACGCAGTATTTT. This codes for CASSQVQVPIYSTDTQYF.